The TCR beta chain described here comes from a study of blood T cell repertoires in COVID-19. Study context: T cells, B-cell-depleted T cells, or PBMCs provided the cDNA or gDNA that served as material.

The authors' processing: Amplification from reference gene primers served as the basis for estimated nucleated cell counts. The data were produced by immunoSEQ multiplex PCR, yet TCRdb's version contains in-frame clones alone and is incomplete. V, J and clone size derive from that table, while D and trimming were established from the DNA sequence. There are about 500,000 clones in the sample; approximately 89% occur only once, and about 0.91% lies in the top ten. Followed over time, Seattle patients had been enrolled while infection was active. The TCR originated in a man aged 18 to 29 with COVID-19, enrolled during active disease. Source material: peripheral blood.

Here the CDR3 DNA reads TGTGCCACCGAGCGAGGGACTAGCGGTTACAATGAGCAGTTCTTC. It encodes CATERGTSGYNEQFF. The chain couples TRBV2 to TRBJ2-1; 11 bases match TRBD2. Germline trimming cut 10 bases from V and 4 bases from J; bases unmatched to any gene: 9. This CDR3 contains 15 residues. CDR1 is SNHLY and CDR2 is FYNNEI in the germline V gene.